These 27 T cell receptor beta chains share one sample of origin, sequenced in a study of T cells in Graves' hyperthyroidism and ophthalmopathy. Regions amplified from RNA transcripts were the TCR beta CDR3 regions. The HTBI primer set drove a first-round RT-PCR of the TCR CDR3. TCRdb ran MiXCR on the multiplex PCR reads and lists one entry per CDR3 protein. The data contain approximately 320,000 distinct CDR3 sequences, 16% of them singletons. The material sequenced was blood. These receptors came from a man younger than 40 with Graves' hyperthyroidism.

J is TRBJ2-1 and V is TRBV20-1; TRBD1 is a possible D gene (6 bases). Germline CDR1 reads DFQATT; CDR2 reads SNEGSKA (reference sequence). Trimming removed 4 bases from V and 5 bases from J, with 15 bases in between. The CDR3 is 14 amino acids. CDR3 sequence: CSAITPDRNNEQFF. CDR3 nucleotides: TGCAGTGCTATAACCCCCGACAGGAACAATGAGCAGTTCTTC.

This clonotype was seen repeatedly, ten times or more. The CDR3 DNA is TGTGCCAGCAGCTTAGCACAGGGTGTCACCTACGAGCAGTACTTC. Encoded protein: CASSLAQGVTYEQYF. The chain combines TRBV7-2 with TRBJ2-7, with a possible D match to TRBD1 (6 bases). The CDR3 covers 15 residues. V dropped 0 bases and J dropped 2 bases, with 11 bases sitting between them. CDR1 and CDR2 from the germline V gene are SGHTA and FQGNSA.

This clonotype was counted many times. The junction departs from the called germline gene at one end, perhaps through a read error. The chain uses TRBV7-9 and TRBJ2-7; no clear D. Germline lookup yields CDR1 SEHNR and CDR2 FQNEAQ (reference sequence). The CDR3 loop spans 12 amino acids. DNA for the CDR3: TGTGCCAGCAGCTTGGGTCAGGTCGAGGAGTACTTC. Its protein is CASSLGQVEEYF.

The chain links TRBV11-2 to TRBJ2-7; 8 positions agree with TRBD2. The CDR3 contains 15 residues. Germline V gene lookup returns CDR1 SGHAT and CDR2 FQNNGV. The junction had 9 bases not matched to a gene; V was cut back by 6 bases and J by 2 bases. For the CDR3, the DNA is TGTGCCAGCAGGCCAGGGACTAGAGATCCCTACGAGCAGTACTTC. Amino acid sequence: CASRPGTRDPYEQYF. Using reference TRBV11-2 and TRBJ2-7 for the parts outside the CDR3, the full variable domain is EAGVAQSPRYKIIEKRQSVAFWCNPISGHATLYWYQQILGQGPKLLIQFQNNGVVDDSQLPKDRFSAERLKGVDSTLKIQPAKLEDSAVYLCASRPGTRDPYEQYFGPGTRLTVT.

At least ten counts were recorded for this clonotype. The J gene is TRBJ2-2, the V gene TRBV3-1, with D perhaps matching TRBD1 or TRBD2 (5 bases each). The CDR3 covers 15 residues. CDR1 is LGHDT and CDR2 is YNNKEL in the germline V gene (reference sequence). The V end was cut by 4 bases, the J end by 5 bases, with 14 bases between. The CDR3 here is CASSPGDVGTGELFF. The CDR3 DNA is TGTGCCAGCAGCCCCGGGGACGTCGGGACCGGGGAGCTGTTTTTT.

This clonotype has only a few counts. This sequence joins TRBV4-1 and TRBJ2-7, with D possibly TRBD1 on 6 matching bases. V lost 2 bases and J lost 1, with 15 bases in between. Looked up from germline, CDR1 is MGHRA and CDR2 is YSYEKL. The CDR3 runs 16 residues. The CDR3 coding sequence is TGCGCCAGCAGCCAAAACGAACAGGGATGGTCCTACGAGCAGTACTTC. Amino acid sequence: CASSQNEQGWSYEQYF.

This clonotype was counted many times. The genes are TRBV12-3 or TRBV12-4 and TRBJ2-1, with unresolved D. CDR3 size: 15 residues. V was cut by 7 bases and J by 0 bases, with 13 bases left in between. CDR3 in amino acids: CASNGPGSSYNEQFF. The CDR3 nucleotides are TGTGCCAGCAATGGTCCGGGTAGCTCCTACAATGAGCAGTTCTTC.

This clonotype was found many times. The V and J genes are TRBV3-1 and TRBJ2-5; D unresolved. Germline CDR1 reads LGHDT; CDR2 reads YNNKEL (reference sequence). Trimming took 1 base from V and 4 from J, leaving 7 bases between them. The CDR3 length is 13 residues. The CDR3, as DNA: TGTGCCAGCAGCCAAGTAGGCTCAGAGACCCAGTACTTC. This sequence encodes CASSQVGSETQYF.

This clonotype was counted many times. V is TRBV11-2 and J is TRBJ2-3; 12 bases line up with TRBD1. The CDR3 sequence is 17 residues long. Germline CDR1 and CDR2: SGHAT and FQNNGV. The ends lost 5 bases at V and 6 bases at J; junction bases unmatched: 12. CDR3 sequence reads: CASSPQSTGTGGDTQYF. The CDR3 region has the DNA TGTGCCAGCAGCCCGCAGAGTACCGGGACAGGGGGCGATACGCAGTATTTT.

This clonotype came up many times. The chain has TRBV7-3 and TRBJ1-1, with D unclear. Trimming cost V 6 bases and J 8 bases, with 13 bases left between them. Germline values: CDR1 SGHTA, CDR2 FQGTGA. The CDR3 runs 12 residues. DNA for the CDR3: TGTGCCAGCAGTATGGCCACAGAGGAAGCTTTCTTT. This encodes CASSMATEEAFF.

A word on this clonotype: A read error may account for a junction end that differs from germline. The chain is built from TRBV18 and TRBJ1-5; tentatively, D is TRBD1 (5 bases). CDR3 length equals 17 residues. The germline gives CDR1 KGHSH, CDR2 LQKENI. In nucleotides, the CDR3 is TGTTCCAGCTCACCGCGGGCTACGGGGCGAAGCAATCAGCCCCAGCATTTT. Translation: CSSSPRATGRSNQPQHF.

This clonotype occurred many times. The J gene is TRBJ2-3, the V gene TRBV11-2; unclear D gene. The V and J ends lost 4 bases and 6 bases respectively, with 14 bases between them. CDR1 is SGHAT, CDR2 FQNNGV, per germline. The CDR3 has 14 amino acids. CDR3 amino acids: CASSSSHSVDTQYF. CDR3 sequence (DNA): TGTGCCAGCAGCTCCTCACACTCGGTGGATACGCAGTATTTT.

This clonotype occurred many times. The chain has TRBV28 and TRBJ1-4; tentatively, D is TRBD1 (5 bases). Germline V gene lookup returns CDR1 MDHEN and CDR2 SYDVKM. V lost 3 bases to trimming and J lost 2 bases, with 13 bases between them. The CDR3 has 16 residues. The CDR3 here is CASSFRASGTNEKLFF. The CDR3 DNA reads as TGTGCCAGCAGTTTTAGGGCCTCAGGGACTAATGAAAAACTGTTTTTT.

On this clonotype itself: It may be a read error: a sequence one base away is much more abundant. The genes are TRBV29-1 and TRBJ2-1; 8 bases match TRBD2. CDR3 length equals 13 residues. The germline gives CDR1 SQVTM, CDR2 ANQGSEA. Written as DNA, the CDR3 is TGCAGCGTTGATCCCGGGAGGGCCAATGAGCAGTCCTTC. It yields the protein CSVDPGRANEQSF.

The sample holds a few counts of this clonotype. The chain is built from TRBV7-6 and TRBJ2-7, with no clear D. V was cut by 3 bases and J by 1 base, with 16 bases left in between. The germline gives CDR1 SGHVS, CDR2 FNYEAQ. The CDR3 is 16 residues long. The CDR3 region is CASSFGQAGESYEQYF. CDR3 DNA: TGTGCCAGCAGCTTCGGGCAAGCTGGGGAATCCTACGAGCAGTACTTC.

The sample holds a few counts of this clonotype. The chain joins TRBV18 to TRBJ2-6; no clear D gene. Germline CDR1 is KGHSH and CDR2 is LQKENI. The CDR3 has 14 amino acids. Trimming left V 6 bases short and J 0 bases short, with 6 bases between. The CDR3 spells CASSYNSGANVLTF. In DNA, the CDR3 is TGTGCCAGCTCGTACAACTCTGGGGCCAACGTCCTGACTTTC.

As concerns this clonotype: A read error may produce the germline difference seen at one junction end. The chain uses TRBV27 and TRBJ1-6; D unclear. The CDR3 is 14 residues long. The germline V gene encodes CDR1 MNHEY and CDR2 SMNVEV (reference sequence). The CDR3 DNA is TGTGCCGGCAGTTACTCGGGAGCCGATTCACCCCTCCACTTT. As protein: CAGSYSGADSPLHF.

This clonotype was recorded at least ten times. This sequence joins TRBV7-3 and TRBJ2-1, with 12 bases lining up with TRBD2. V shed 3 bases and J 5 bases; nucleotides not matched to a gene: 2. The CDR3 has 15 amino acids. Germline values: CDR1 SGHTA, CDR2 FQGTGA. CDR3 residues: CASSLTSGRHNEQFF. Written as DNA, the CDR3 is TGTGCCAGCAGCTTGACTAGCGGGAGACACAATGAGCAGTTCTTC.

This clonotype was counted at least ten times. The chain uses TRBV18 and TRBJ2-2; 9 nucleotides agree with TRBD2. The CDR3 loop spans 16 amino acids. V dropped 1 base and J dropped 4; count of bases not matched to a gene: 4. Germline V gives CDR1 KGHSH, CDR2 LQKENI. The CDR3 DNA sequence: TGTGCCAGCTCACCACGGCCAGCGGGAGGCACCGGGGAGCTGTTTTTT. The encoded protein is CASSPRPAGGTGELFF.

This clonotype was counted many times. In DNA form, the CDR3 reads TGTGCCAGCAGCTTTCTTACTGGAGAGACCCAGTACTTC. It encodes CASSFLTGETQYF. V and J are TRBV11-1 and TRBJ2-5; D is unresolved. V was cut by 3 bases and J by 4 bases, with 9 bases left in between. Germline CDR1 reads SGHAT; CDR2 reads FQDESV (reference sequence). This CDR3 has 13 residues. The full variable domain, with the rest looked up from reference TRBV11-1 and TRBJ2-5, is EAEVAQSPRYKITEKSQAVAFWCDPISGHATLYWYRQILGQGPELLVQFQDESVVDDSQLPKDRFSAERLKGVDSTLKIQPAELGDSAMYLCASSFLTGETQYFGPGTRLLVL.

This clonotype was picked up many times. The chain has TRBV28 and TRBJ1-5, with D perhaps TRBD1 (5 bases). The CDR3 contains 16 residues. Germline CDR1 reads MDHEN; CDR2 reads SYDVKM. Trimming pared 6 bases from V and 3 bases from J, leaving 18 bases between. The CDR3 sequence: CASSRSRDGINQPQHF. The CDR3 DNA sequence: TGTGCCAGCAGCCGCAGCCGGGACGGAATCAATCAGCCCCAGCATTTT.

Remarks on this clonotype: A much larger clone is a single base away; this may be a read error. The rearrangement links TRBV29-1 to TRBJ2-5, with 11 positions matching TRBD2. CDR1 SQVTM and CDR2 ANQGSEA come from the germline V gene. The CDR3 is 14 amino acids. The CDR3: CSVDPLAGVETPYF. The CDR3 coding sequence is TGCAGCGTTGACCCACTAGCGGGAGTTGAGACCCCGTACTTC.

This chain links TRBV11-2 with TRBJ1-2; the D is unclear. Germline-derived CDR1 and CDR2 are SGHAT and FQNNGV. Trimming stripped 5 bases from V and 3 bases from J, with 25 bases between. The CDR3 has 18 residues. The CDR3 DNA sequence: TGTGCCAGCAGCCATCCCTCCTCCCGGTCCTACTTCGACTATGGCTACACCTTC. It yields the protein CASSHPSSRSYFDYGYTF.

The table lists this clonotype with a few counts. This may arise from a read error, as a much more abundant clone is one base away. The chain couples TRBV25-1 to TRBJ2-1, with TRBD2 identical over 11 bases. The CDR3 sequence is 16 residues long. The ends lost 5 bases at V and 6 bases at J; junction bases unmatched: 9. The germline V gene has CDR1 MGHDK and CDR2 SYGVNS. Written as DNA, the CDR3 is TGTGCCAGCAGTTTCCGCATAGGACTAGCGGGCAATGAGCAGTTCTTC. Amino acid sequence: CASSFRIGLAGNEQFF.

Worth noting for this clonotype: Just one base apart from a much larger clone, this may be a read error. The chain employs TRBV5-5 and TRBJ2-7; D remains ambiguous. This CDR3 is 16 amino acids long. Per germline, CDR1 SGHKS and CDR2 YYEKEE (reference sequence). Between the trimmed V and J ends, which lost 1 base and 4 bases, there was a span of 18 bases. The CDR3: CASSLSIGPPSYEQYF. CDR3 sequence (DNA): TGTGCCAGCAGCTTGTCAATAGGACCCCCAAGTTACGAGCAGTACTTC.

The V and J genes are TRBV12-3 or TRBV12-4 and TRBJ1-5, with 7 bases identical to TRBD1. The CDR3 has 14 amino acids. Trimming cost V 5 bases and J 6 bases; bases outside gene matches: 7. The CDR3 nucleotides read TGTGCCAGCAGTGGAGACAGGGAGAGTCAGCCCCAGCATTTT. Translating gives CASSGDRESQPQHF.

The chain combines TRBV11-3 with TRBJ2-7; 8 nucleotides agree with TRBD1. The CDR3 length is 15 residues. With 5 bases clipped from V and 2 bases from J, the junction kept 8 bases outside the gene matches. Germline V gives CDR1 SGHNT, CDR2 YENEEA. The CDR3 bases are TGTGCCAGCAGCGTAGGGGGACAGGTCGCCTACGAGCAGTACTTC. Encoded protein: CASSVGGQVAYEQYF.